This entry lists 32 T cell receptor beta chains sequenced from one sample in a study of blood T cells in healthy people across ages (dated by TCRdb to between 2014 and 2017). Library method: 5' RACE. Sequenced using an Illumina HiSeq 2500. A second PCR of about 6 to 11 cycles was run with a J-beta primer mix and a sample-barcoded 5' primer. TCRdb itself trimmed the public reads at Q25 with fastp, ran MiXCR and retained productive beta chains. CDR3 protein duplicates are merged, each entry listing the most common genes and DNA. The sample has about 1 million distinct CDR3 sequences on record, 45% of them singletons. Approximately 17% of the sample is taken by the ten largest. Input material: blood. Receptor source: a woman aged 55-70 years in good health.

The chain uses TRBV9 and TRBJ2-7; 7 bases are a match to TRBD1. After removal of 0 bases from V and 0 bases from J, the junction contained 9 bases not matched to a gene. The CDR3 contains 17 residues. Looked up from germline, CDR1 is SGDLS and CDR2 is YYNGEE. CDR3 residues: CASSVGPRDRLSYEQYF. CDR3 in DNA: TGTGCCAGCAGCGTAGGCCCCCGGGACAGACTCTCCTACGAGCAGTACTTC.

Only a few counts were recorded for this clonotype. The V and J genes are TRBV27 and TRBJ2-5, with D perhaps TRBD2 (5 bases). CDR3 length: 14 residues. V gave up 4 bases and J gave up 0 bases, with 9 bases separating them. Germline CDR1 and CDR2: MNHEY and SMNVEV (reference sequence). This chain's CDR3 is CASSSIANQETQYF. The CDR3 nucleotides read TGTGCCAGCAGTTCCATAGCGAACCAAGAGACCCAGTACTTC.

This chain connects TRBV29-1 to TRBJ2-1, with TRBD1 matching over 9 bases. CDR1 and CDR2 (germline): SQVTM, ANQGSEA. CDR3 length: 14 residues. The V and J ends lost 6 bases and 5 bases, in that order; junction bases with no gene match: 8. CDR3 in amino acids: CSVGWGQGNNEQFF. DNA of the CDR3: TGCAGCGTCGGATGGGGACAGGGAAACAATGAGCAGTTCTTC.

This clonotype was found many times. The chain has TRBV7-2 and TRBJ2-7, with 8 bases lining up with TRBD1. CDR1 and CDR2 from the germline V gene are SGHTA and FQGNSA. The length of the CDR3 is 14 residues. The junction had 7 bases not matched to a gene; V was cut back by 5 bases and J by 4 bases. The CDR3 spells CASSKQGESYEQYF. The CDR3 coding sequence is TGTGCCAGCAGCAAACAGGGGGAGAGTTACGAGCAGTACTTC.

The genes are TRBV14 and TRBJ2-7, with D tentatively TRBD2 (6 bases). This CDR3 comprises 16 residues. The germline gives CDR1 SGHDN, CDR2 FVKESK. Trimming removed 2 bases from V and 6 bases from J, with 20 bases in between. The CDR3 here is CASSQRWGRLASEQYF. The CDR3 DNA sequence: TGTGCCAGCAGCCAAAGGTGGGGGAGGCTAGCGAGCGAGCAGTACTTC.

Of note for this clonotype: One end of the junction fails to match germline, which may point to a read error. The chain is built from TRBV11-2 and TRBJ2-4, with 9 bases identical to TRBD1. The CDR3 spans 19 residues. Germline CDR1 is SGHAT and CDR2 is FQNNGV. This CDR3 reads CASSLEGQGVLAAKNIRYF. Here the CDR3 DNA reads TGTGCCAGCAGCTTAGAGGGACAGGGAGTGTTAGCTGCCAAAAACATTCGGTACTTC. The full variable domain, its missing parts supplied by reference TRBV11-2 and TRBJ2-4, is EAGVAQSPRYKIIEKRQSVAFWCNPISGHATLYWYQQILGQGPKLLIQFQNNGVVDDSQLPKDRFSAERLKGVDSTLKIQPAKLEDSAVYLCASSLEGQGVLAAKNIRYFGAGTRLSVL.

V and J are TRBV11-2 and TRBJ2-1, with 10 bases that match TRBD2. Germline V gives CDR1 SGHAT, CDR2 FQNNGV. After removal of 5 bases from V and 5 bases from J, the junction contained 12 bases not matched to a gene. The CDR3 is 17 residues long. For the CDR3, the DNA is TGTGCCAGCAGCCGTTACCCCCTAGCGGGAGTGAACAATGAGCAGTTCTTC. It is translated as CASSRYPLAGVNNEQFF.

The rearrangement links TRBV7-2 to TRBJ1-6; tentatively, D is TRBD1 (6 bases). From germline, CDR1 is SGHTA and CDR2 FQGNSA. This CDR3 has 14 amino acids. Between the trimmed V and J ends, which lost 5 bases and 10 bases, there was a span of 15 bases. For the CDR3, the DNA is TGTGCCAGCAGCCCACAGGGTTTTCGATCACCCCTCCACTTT. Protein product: CASSPQGFRSPLHF.

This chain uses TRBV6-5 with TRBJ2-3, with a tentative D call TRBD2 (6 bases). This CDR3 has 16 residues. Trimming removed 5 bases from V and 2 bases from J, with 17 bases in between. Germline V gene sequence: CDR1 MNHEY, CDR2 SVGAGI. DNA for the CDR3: TGTGCCAGCAGTCTACTCCGCGGGACCTACACAGATACGCAGTATTTT. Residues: CASSLLRGTYTDTQYF.

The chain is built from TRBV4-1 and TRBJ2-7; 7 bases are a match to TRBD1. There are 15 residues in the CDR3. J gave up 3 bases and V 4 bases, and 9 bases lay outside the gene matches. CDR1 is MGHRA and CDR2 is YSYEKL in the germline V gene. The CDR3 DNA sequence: TGCGCCAGCAGCCGCCCTCCACAGGGGAGCTACGAGCAGTACTTC. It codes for CASSRPPQGSYEQYF.

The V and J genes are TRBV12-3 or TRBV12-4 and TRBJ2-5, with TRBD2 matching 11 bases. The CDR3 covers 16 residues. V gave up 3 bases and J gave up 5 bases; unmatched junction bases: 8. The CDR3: CASSLGSGRAGETQYF. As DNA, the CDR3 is TGTGCCAGCAGTTTGGGTAGCGGGAGGGCCGGGGAGACCCAGTACTTC.

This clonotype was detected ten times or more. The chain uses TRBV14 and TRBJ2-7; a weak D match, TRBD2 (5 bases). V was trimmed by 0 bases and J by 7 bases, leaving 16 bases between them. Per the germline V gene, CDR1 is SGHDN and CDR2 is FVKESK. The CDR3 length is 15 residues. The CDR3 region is CASSQDGGRHREQYF. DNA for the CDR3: TGTGCCAGCAGCCAAGACGGCGGGCGCCATCGTGAGCAGTACTTC. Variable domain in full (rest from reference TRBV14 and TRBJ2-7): EAGVTQFPSHSVIEKGQTVTLRCDPISGHDNLYWYRRVMGKEIKFLLHFVKESKQDESGMPNNRFLAERTGGTYSTLKVQPAELEDSGVYFCASSQDGGRHREQYFGPGTRLTVT.

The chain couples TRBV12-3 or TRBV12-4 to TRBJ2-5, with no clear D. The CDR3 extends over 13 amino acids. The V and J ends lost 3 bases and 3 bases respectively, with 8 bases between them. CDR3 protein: CASSFVGKETQYF. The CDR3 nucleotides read TGTGCCAGCAGTTTTGTGGGGAAAGAGACCCAGTACTTC.

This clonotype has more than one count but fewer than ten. CDR3 in amino acids: CASRPRGSYEQYF. In DNA form, the CDR3 reads TGTGCCAGCAGGCCGAGAGGTTCCTACGAGCAGTACTTC. The chain joins TRBV2 to TRBJ2-7; D remains unclear. Trimming left V 6 bases short and J 1 base short, with 10 bases between. Germline V lookup: CDR1 SNHLY, CDR2 FYNNEI. The CDR3 runs 13 residues. The full variable domain, with the rest looked up from reference TRBV2 and TRBJ2-7, is EPEVTQTPSHQVTQMGQEVILRCVPISNHLYFYWYRQILGQKVEFLVSFYNNEISEKSEIFDDQFSVERPDGSNFTLKIRSTKLEDSAMYFCASRPRGSYEQYFGPGTRLTVT.

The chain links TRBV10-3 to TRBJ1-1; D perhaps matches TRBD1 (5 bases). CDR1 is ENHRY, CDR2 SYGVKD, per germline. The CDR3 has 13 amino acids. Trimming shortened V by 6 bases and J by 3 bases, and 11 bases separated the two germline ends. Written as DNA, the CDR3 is TGTGCCATCAGATCAGGGAGGGACACTGAAGCTTTCTTT. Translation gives CAIRSGRDTEAFF.

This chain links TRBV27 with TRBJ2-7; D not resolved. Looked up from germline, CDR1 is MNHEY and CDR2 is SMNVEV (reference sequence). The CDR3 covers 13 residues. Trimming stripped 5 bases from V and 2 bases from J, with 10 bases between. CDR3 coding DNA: TGTGCCAGCAGTGTGGGATTTACCTACGAGCAGTACTTC. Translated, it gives CASSVGFTYEQYF.

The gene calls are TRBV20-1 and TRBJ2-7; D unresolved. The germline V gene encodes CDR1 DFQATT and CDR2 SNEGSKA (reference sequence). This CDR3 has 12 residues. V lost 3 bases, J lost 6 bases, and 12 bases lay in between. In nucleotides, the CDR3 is TGCAGTGCTAGCCCATCTGTGCGCGAGCAGTACTTC. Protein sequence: CSASPSVREQYF.

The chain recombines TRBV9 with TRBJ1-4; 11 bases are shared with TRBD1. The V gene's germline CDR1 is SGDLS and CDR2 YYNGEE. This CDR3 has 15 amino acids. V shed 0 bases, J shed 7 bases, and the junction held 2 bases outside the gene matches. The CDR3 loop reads CASSVEGQGGEKLFF. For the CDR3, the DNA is TGTGCCAGCAGCGTAGAGGGACAGGGGGGTGAAAAACTGTTTTTT.

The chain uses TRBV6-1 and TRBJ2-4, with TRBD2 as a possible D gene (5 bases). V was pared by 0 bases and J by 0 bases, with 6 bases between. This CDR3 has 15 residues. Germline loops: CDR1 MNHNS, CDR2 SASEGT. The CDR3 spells CASSEAGVAKNIQYF. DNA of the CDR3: TGTGCCAGCAGTGAAGCGGGAGTAGCCAAAAACATTCAGTACTTC.

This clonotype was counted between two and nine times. CDR3 in amino acids: CASSAYGDTQYF. Written as DNA, the CDR3 is TGTGCCAGCAGCGCCTACGGGGATACGCAGTATTTT. V is TRBV7-2 and J is TRBJ2-3; D not resolved. Looked up from germline, CDR1 is SGHTA and CDR2 is FQGNSA. The CDR3 is 12 residues long. The V end lost 5 bases, the J end lost 6 bases, and 9 bases lay between the germline ends.

The CDR3 DNA sequence: TGTGCCAGCAGCCCCGAGACTAGCGGGAGGAAAAACATTCAGTACTTC. It codes for CASSPETSGRKNIQYF. The genes are TRBV4-2 and TRBJ2-4, with 13 bases fitting TRBD2. The CDR3 is made up of 16 amino acids. Germline lookup yields CDR1 LGHNA and CDR2 YNFKEQ. V was clipped by 4 bases and J by 4 bases; unmatched bases: 4.

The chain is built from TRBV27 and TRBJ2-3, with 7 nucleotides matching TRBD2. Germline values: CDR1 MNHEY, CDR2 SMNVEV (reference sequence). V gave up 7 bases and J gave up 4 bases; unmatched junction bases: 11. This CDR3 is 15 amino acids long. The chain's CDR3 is CASIVKWGRADTQYF. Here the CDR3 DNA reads TGTGCCAGCATAGTAAAATGGGGGAGGGCAGATACGCAGTATTTT.

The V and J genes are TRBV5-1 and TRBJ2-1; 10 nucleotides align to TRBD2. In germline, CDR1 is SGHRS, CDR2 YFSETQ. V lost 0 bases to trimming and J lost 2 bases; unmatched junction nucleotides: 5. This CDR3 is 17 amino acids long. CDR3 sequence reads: CASSLGGGLAAYNEQFF. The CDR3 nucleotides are TGCGCCAGCAGCTTGGGGGGAGGACTAGCGGCCTACAATGAGCAGTTCTTC. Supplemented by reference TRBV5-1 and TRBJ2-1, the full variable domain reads KAGVTQTPRYLIKTRGQQVTLSCSPISGHRSVSWYQQTPGQGLQFLFEYFSETQRNKGNFPGRFSGRQFSNSRSEMNVSTLELGDSALYLCASSLGGGLAAYNEQFFGPGTRLTVL.

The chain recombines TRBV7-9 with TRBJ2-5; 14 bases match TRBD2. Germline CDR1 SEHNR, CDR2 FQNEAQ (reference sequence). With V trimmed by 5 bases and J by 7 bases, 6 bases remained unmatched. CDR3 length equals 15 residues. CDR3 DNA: TGTGCCAGCAGCCCGAGGGGACTAGCGGGGGTGACCCAGTACTTC. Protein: CASSPRGLAGVTQYF. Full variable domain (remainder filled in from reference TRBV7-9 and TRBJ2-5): DTGVSQNPRHKITKRGQNVTFRCDPISEHNRLYWYRQTLGQGPEFLTYFQNEAQLEKSRLLSDRFSAERPKGSFSTLEIQRTEQGDSAMYLCASSPRGLAGVTQYFGPGTRLLVL.

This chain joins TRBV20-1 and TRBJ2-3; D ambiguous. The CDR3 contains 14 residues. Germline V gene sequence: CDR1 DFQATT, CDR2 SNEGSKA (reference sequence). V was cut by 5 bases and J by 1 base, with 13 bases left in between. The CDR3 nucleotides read TGCAGTGCTGCGCCCCGGGCGGGCACAGATACGCAGTATTTT. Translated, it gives CSAAPRAGTDTQYF.

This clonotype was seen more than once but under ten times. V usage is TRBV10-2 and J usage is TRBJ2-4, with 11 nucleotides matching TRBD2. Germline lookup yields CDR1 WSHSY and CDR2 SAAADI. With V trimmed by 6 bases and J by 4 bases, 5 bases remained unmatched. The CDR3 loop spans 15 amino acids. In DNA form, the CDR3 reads TGCGCCAGCAGACTAGCGGGGGTGGGGAAAAACATTCAGTACTTC. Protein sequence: CASRLAGVGKNIQYF.

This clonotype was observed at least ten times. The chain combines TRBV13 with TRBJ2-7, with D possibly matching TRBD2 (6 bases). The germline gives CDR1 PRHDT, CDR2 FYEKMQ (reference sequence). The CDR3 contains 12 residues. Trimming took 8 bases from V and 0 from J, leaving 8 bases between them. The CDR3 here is CASGGLSYEQYF. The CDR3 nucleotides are TGTGCCAGCGGGGGACTCTCCTACGAGCAGTACTTC.

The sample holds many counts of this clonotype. CDR3 in amino acids: CASSVASGTDTQYF. The DNA of the CDR3 is TGTGCCAGCAGTGTGGCTAGCGGCACAGATACGCAGTATTTT. This chain uses TRBV2 with TRBJ2-3; the D gene is possibly TRBD2 (6 bases). Germline V gene lookup returns CDR1 SNHLY and CDR2 FYNNEI. This CDR3 contains 14 residues. V was cut by 4 bases and J by 1 base, with 9 bases left in between.

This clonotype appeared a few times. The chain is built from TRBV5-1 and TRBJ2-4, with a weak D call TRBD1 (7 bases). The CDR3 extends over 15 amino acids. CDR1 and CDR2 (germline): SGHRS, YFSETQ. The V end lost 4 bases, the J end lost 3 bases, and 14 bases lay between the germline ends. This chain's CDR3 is CASSGRQGGKNIQYF. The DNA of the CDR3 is TGCGCCAGCAGCGGTCGACAGGGAGGCAAAAACATTCAGTACTTC.

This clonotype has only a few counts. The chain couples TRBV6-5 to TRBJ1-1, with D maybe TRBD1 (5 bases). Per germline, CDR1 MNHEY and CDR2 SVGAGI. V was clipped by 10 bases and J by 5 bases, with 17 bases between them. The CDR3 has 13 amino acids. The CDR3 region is CATTEGWKTEAFF. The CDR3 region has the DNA TGTGCCACCACAGAGGGGTGGAAAACTGAAGCTTTCTTT.

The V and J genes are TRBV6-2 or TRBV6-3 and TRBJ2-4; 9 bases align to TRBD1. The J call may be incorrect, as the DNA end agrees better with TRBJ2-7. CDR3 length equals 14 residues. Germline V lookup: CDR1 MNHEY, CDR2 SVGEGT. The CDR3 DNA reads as TGTGCCAGCAGTTACCCCGGGACAGGGTACGAGCAGTACTTC. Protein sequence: CASSYPGTGYEQYF.

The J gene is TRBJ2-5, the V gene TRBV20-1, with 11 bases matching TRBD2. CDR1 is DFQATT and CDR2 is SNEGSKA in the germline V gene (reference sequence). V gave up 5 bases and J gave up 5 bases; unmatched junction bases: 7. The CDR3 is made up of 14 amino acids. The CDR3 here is CSAPKLAGEETQYF. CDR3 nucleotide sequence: TGCAGTGCTCCTAAACTAGCGGGAGAGGAGACCCAGTACTTC.